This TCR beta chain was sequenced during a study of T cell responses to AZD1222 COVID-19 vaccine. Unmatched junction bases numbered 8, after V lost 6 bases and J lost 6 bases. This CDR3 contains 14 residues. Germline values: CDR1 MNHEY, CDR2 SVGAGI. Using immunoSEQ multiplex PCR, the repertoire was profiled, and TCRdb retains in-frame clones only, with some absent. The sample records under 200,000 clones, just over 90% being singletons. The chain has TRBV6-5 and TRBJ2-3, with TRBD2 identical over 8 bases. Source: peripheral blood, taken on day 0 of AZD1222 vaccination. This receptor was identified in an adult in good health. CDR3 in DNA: TGTGCCAGCAGAGAGGGACTAGTGATCGATACGCAGTATTTT. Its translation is CASREGLVIDTQYF.